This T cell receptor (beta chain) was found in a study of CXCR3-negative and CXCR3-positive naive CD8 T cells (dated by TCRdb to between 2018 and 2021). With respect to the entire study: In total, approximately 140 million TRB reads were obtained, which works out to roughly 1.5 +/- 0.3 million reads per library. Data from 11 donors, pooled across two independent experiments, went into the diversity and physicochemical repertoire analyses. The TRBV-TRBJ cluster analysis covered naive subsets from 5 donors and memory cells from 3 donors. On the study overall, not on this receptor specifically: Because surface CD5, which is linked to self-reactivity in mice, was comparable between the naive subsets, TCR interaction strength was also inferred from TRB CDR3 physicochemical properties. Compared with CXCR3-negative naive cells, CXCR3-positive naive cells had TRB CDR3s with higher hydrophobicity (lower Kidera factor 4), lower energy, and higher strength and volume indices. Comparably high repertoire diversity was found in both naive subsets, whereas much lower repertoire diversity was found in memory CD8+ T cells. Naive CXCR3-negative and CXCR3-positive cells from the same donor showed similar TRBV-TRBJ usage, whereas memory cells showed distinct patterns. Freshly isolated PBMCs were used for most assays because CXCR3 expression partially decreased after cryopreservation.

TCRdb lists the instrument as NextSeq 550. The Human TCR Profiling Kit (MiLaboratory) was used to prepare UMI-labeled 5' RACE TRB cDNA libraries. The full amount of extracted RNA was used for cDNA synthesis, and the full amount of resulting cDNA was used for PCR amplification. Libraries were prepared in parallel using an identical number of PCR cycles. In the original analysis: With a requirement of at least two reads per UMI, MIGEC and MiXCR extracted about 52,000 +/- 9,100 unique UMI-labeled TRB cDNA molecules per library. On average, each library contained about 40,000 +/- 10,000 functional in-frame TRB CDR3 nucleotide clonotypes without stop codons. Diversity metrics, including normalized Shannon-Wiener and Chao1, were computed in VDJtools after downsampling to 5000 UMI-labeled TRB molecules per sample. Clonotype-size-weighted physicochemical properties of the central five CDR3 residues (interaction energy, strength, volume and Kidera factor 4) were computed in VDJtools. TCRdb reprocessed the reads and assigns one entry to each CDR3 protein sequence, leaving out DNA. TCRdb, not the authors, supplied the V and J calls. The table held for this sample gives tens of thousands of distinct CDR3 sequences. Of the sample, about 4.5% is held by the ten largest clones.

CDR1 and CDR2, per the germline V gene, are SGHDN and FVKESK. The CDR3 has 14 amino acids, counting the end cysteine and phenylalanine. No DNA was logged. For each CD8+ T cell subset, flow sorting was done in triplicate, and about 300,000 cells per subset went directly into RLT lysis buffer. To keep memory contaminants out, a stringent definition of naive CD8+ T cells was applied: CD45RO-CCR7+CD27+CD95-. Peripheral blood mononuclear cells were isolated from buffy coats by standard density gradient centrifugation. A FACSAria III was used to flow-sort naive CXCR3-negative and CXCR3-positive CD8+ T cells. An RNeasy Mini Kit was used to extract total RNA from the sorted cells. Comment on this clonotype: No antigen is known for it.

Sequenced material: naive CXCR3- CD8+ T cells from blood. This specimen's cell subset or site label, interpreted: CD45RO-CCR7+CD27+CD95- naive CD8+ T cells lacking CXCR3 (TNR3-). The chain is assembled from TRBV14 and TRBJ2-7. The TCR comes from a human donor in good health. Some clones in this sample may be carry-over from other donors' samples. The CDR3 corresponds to CASSQGGYHYEQYF.